This T cell receptor beta chain was observed in a study of OX40 agonist ivuxolimab in advanced cancers. Overall study context: Of the participants, over 30% had some prior anti-PD-1, anti-PD-L1 or anti-CTLA-4 therapy, which was allowed. Overall study findings and caveats: Specificity for antigen went undetermined in the expanded peripheral T cells.

This clone turned up a few times. Its specificity is unknown. CDR3 length: 15 amino acids. The germline CDR1 and CDR2 sequences are LNHDA and SQIVND (reference sequence). Trimming took off 7 bases at V and 3 bases at J, with 16 bases between the two ends. Here immunoSEQ multiplex PCR was the method, and the copy in TCRdb shows in-frame clones only, minus some. Found here are roughly 67,000 clones, roughly 86% of them singletons; the top ten hold roughly 0.64%. This chain links TRBV19 with TRBJ1-3; D unclear. The source material was CD4+ or CD8+ T cells sorted from blood, sampled in a trial of the OX40 agonist ivuxolimab. The receptor's source is an adult with an advanced solid tumor such as melanoma, head and neck, liver or kidney cancer. For the CDR3, the DNA is TGTGCCAGTATTCAAGGACGTTCCTTTGGAAACACCATATATTTT. Translated, it gives CASIQGRSFGNTIYF.